This T cell receptor (beta chain) was recorded in a study of glioma-infiltrating T cells after dendritic cell vaccination. Overall study context: Treatment, given 2003 to 2012, was autologous tumor lysate-pulsed dendritic cell vaccination. Whole-study results and caveats: No direct clonality-survival link was found; a diverse polyclonal response may matter. Estimated pretreatment TIL content predicted outcome after dendritic cell vaccination.

About this clone: Its antigen is still unknown. The junction does not match germline at one end; this may be a read error.

The table came from immunoSEQ multiplex PCR; TCRdb's copy has only in-frame clones and leaves some out. Among about 95,000 clones listed, 85% to 90% were seen once. The CDR3 is 13 amino acids. Germline V lookup: CDR1 GTSNPN, CDR2 SVGIG (reference sequence). The sample in question was blood, obtained before dendritic cell vaccination. The rearrangement uses TRBV30 and TRBJ2-1; a possible D gene is TRBD2 (6 bases). The receptor's source is a human donor with glioblastoma. CDR3 in DNA: TGTGCCTGGAGTGTAGCCCTGCTAGCGCGGCAAGTCTTC. Protein product: CAWSVALLARQVF.